This entry features one TCR beta chain sequence. The antigen is undetermined. The sample belongs to a study of cytomegalovirus exposure and HLA in healthy donors. Study-wide results and caveats: Later analysis showed TCR association rates varying by HLA locus, highest for DRB1 and lowest for HLA-C. Per a prior analysis, the majority of TCR beta V segments were productive roughly 90% or roughly 30% of the time. One cluster of highly shared sequence variants probably arose as a sequencing artifact. Presence/absence analyses assumed roughly uniform sequencing depth across donors, which may not hold.

Both 60 Vbeta primers and 13 Jbeta primers went into the PCR. Sequenced by immunoSEQ multiplex PCR; TCRdb stores in-frame clones only, minus some. The sample has about 250,000 clones; 72% are singletons. The receptor's source is a female donor in good health and CMV-seronegative. Sequencing was carried out using PBMCs.

The CDR3 coding sequence is TGTGCCAGCAGCTCGGATGGGCTACGACGGTACTTC. This codes for CASSSDGLRRYF. The V call is TRBV11-2, the J call TRBJ2-7; no firm D call. Trimming stripped 4 bases from V and 12 bases from J, with 16 bases between. The germline V gene encodes CDR1 SGHAT and CDR2 FQNNGV. This CDR3 has 12 residues.